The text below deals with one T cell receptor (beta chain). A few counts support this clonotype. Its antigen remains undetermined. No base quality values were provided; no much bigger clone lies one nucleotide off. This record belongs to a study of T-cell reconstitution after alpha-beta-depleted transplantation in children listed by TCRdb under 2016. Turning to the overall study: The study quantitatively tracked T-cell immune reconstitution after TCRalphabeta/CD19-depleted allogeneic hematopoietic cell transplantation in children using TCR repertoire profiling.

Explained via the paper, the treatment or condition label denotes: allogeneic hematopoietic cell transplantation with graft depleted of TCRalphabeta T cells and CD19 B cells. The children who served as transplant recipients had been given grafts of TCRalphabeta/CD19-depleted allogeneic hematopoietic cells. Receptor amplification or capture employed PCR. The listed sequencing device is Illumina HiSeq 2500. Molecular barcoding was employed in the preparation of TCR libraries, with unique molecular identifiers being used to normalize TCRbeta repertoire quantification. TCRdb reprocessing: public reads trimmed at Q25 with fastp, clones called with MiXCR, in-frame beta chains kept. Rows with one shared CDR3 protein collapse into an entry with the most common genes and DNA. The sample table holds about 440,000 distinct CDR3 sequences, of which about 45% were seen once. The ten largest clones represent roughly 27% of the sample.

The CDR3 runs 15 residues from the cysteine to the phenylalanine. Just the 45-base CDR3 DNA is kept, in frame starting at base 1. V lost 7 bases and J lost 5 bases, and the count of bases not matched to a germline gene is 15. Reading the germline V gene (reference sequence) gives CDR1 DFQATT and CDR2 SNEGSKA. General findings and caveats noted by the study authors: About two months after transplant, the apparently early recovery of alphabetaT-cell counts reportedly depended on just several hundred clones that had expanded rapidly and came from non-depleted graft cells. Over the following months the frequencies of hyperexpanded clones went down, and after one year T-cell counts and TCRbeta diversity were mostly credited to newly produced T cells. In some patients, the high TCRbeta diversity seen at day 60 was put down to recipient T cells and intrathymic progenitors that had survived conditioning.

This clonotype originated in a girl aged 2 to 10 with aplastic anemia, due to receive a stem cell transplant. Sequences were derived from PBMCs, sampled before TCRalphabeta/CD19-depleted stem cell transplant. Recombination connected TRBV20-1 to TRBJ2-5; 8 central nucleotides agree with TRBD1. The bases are TGCAGTGTACGAGGAGTCCGGACAGGGTACGAGACCCAGTACTTC. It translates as CSVRGVRTGYETQYF.